One and the same sample provided the 13 T cell receptor beta chains below, sequenced in a study of post-analysis software for immune sequencing data. Notes on the study in general: Four to six TRBV segments were significantly more frequent in patients than in controls. TRBV5-6, TRBV5-1 and TRBV20-1 were among these segments.

Every TCR beta cDNA library bore unique molecular identifiers. MiXCR, applied by TCRdb to the PCR reads, yields one record per CDR3 protein. The sample yields some 190,000 distinct CDR3 sequences, 29% seen once. Their antigen targets remain unknown. Sequenced input: blood. These receptors were collected from a girl aged 2-17 years with multiple sclerosis.

The chain joins TRBV5-1 to TRBJ1-6; D is undetermined. V was shortened by 4 bases and J by 3 bases, with 23 bases between the two germline ends. Germline CDR1 and CDR2: SGHRS and YFSETQ. CDR3 length equals 19 residues. CDR3 protein: CASSPWGGNRGGYNSPLHF. CDR3 DNA: TGCGCCAGCAGCCCCTGGGGAGGGAATAGAGGCGGCTATAATTCACCCCTCCACTTT. The variable domain in full, completed from reference TRBV5-1 and TRBJ1-6, reads KAGVTQTPRYLIKTRGQQVTLSCSPISGHRSVSWYQQTPGQGLQFLFEYFSETQRNKGNFPGRFSGRQFSNSRSEMNVSTLELGDSALYLCASSPWGGNRGGYNSPLHFGNGTRLTVT.

Here the CDR3 reads CASTASRLFSEQFF. In DNA form, the CDR3 reads TGTGCCAGCACCGCGTCTAGGTTGTTCAGTGAGCAGTTCTTC. The chain links TRBV12-3 or TRBV12-4 to TRBJ2-1; D not resolved. The V and J ends lost 7 bases and 9 bases respectively, with 19 bases between them. The CDR3 totals 14 residues.

This clonotype was counted ten times or more. This CDR3 reads CASSPGPGLASYEQYF. The CDR3 DNA reads as TGCGCCAGCAGCCCAGGACCGGGACTGGCCTCCTACGAGCAGTACTTC. The gene calls are TRBV5-1 and TRBJ2-7, with D maybe TRBD2 (6 bases). The CDR3 sequence is 16 residues long. Germline CDR1 SGHRS, CDR2 YFSETQ. V was shortened by 4 bases and J by 0 bases, with 17 bases between the two germline ends.

Of note for this clonotype: Just one base apart from a much larger clone, this may be a read error. This rearrangement joins TRBV25-1 to TRBJ2-7; 11 nucleotides agree with TRBD1. Germline V gene sequence: CDR1 MGHDK, CDR2 SYGVNS. The CDR3 runs to 15 residues. The CDR3 bases are TGTGCCGGCAGTTCGACCGGGACAGGGGGTTACGAGCAGTACTTC. Translation gives CAGSSTGTGGYEQYF.

This clonotype was recorded at least ten times. This chain joins TRBV11-2 and TRBJ2-7, with D perhaps assigned TRBD1 or TRBD2 (5 bases each). V was trimmed by 0 bases and J by 0 bases, leaving 6 bases between them. The CDR3 contains 14 residues. Germline CDR1 is SGHAT and CDR2 is FQNNGV. The CDR3 nucleotides read TGTGCCAGCAGCTTAGATGGGACCTCCTACGAGCAGTACTTC. This translates into CASSLDGTSYEQYF.

The chain recombines TRBV5-1 with TRBJ1-5, with TRBD1 as a possible D gene (6 bases). The length of the CDR3 is 16 residues. Germline V lookup: CDR1 SGHRS, CDR2 YFSETQ. V was shortened by 4 bases and J by 3 bases, with 17 bases between the two germline ends. The CDR3 region has the DNA TGCGCCAGCAGCCTCTCCGCCGGGACACCCAATCAGCCCCAGCATTTT. It specifies CASSLSAGTPNQPQHF.

Comment on this clonotype: A clone one base away is much larger, so this may be a read error. The chain combines TRBV29-1 with TRBJ2-3, with D perhaps matching TRBD2 (6 bases). Trimming removed 5 bases from V and 4 bases from J, with 19 bases in between. This CDR3 has 15 amino acids. The germline V gene has CDR1 SQVTM and CDR2 ANQGSEA. CDR3 loop: CSVPRTTGSSDTQYF. The CDR3 bases are TGCAGCGTTCCCCGGACTACCGGGAGTTCAGATACGCAGTATTTT.

Many counts were recorded for this clonotype. The chain has TRBV20-1 and TRBJ2-7, with a possible D match to TRBD2 (6 bases). The CDR3 runs to 17 residues. Germline-derived CDR1 and CDR2 are DFQATT and SNEGSKA (reference sequence). V lost 0 bases, J lost 0 bases, and 18 bases lay in between. CDR3 loop: CSARDTQLALSSYEQYF. The CDR3 coding sequence is TGCAGTGCTAGAGATACCCAACTAGCACTAAGCTCCTACGAGCAGTACTTC.

This clonotype was counted between two and nine times. In DNA form, the CDR3 reads TGTGCCAGCAGAGACCGCCGGGACAGAATCTCTGGGGCCAACGTCCTGACTTTC. It yields the protein CASRDRRDRISGANVLTF. The rearrangement uses TRBV3-1 and TRBJ2-6; 7 bases map to TRBD1. CDR1 LGHDT and CDR2 YNNKEL come from the germline V gene (reference sequence). Trimming cost V 6 bases and J 0 bases; bases outside gene matches: 11. This CDR3 is built from 18 residues. Looking up the rest from reference TRBV3-1 and TRBJ2-6 gives the full variable domain: DTAVSQTPKYLVTQMGNDKSIKCEQNLGHDTMYWYKQDSKKFLKIMFSYNNKELIINETVPNRFSPKSPDKAHLNLHINSLELGDSAVYFCASRDRRDRISGANVLTFGAGSRLTVL.

Ten or more counts support this clonotype. This sequence joins TRBV5-1 and TRBJ2-3; D is possibly TRBD2 (6 bases). Germline CDR1 and CDR2: SGHRS and YFSETQ. The CDR3 contains 14 residues. Between the trimmed V and J ends, which lost 5 bases and 2 bases, there was a span of 12 bases. The DNA for the CDR3 is TGCGCCAGCAGTCTGGGAGGACACACAGATACGCAGTATTTT. This sequence encodes CASSLGGHTDTQYF.

The chain combines TRBV30 with TRBJ1-4; possibly TRBD1 for D (5 bases). Germline assignment: CDR1 GTSNPN and CDR2 SVGIG (reference sequence). CDR3 size: 15 residues. Trimming left V 3 bases short and J 0 bases short, with 11 bases between. CDR3 residues: CAWSWDDSTNEKLFF. The CDR3 DNA follows: TGTGCCTGGAGCTGGGACGATTCAACTAATGAAAAACTGTTTTTT.

At least ten counts were recorded for this clonotype. The chain recombines TRBV3-1 with TRBJ2-1, with D tentatively TRBD2 (5 bases). Looked up from germline, CDR1 is LGHDT and CDR2 is YNNKEL (reference sequence). V lost 4 bases and J 7 bases, leaving 8 bases between the germline ends. The CDR3 consists of 12 residues. The CDR3 reads CASSPTRNEQFF. CDR3 sequence (DNA): TGTGCCAGCAGCCCAACTAGGAATGAGCAGTTCTTC.

The chain combines TRBV2 with TRBJ2-7; 8 nucleotides align to TRBD1. The CDR3 extends over 15 amino acids. Germline trimming cut 7 bases from V and 2 bases from J; bases unmatched to any gene: 10. The V gene's germline CDR1 is SNHLY and CDR2 FYNNEI. CDR3 nucleotides: TGTGCCAGCACCAGGCAGGGGGCTATACCCTACGAGCAGTACTTC. Translation: CASTRQGAIPYEQYF.